This TCR beta chain derives from a study of multiple sclerosis patients with progressive multifocal leukoencephalopathy. Study-level findings and limits: Lower normalized Shannon entropy suggested reduced TRB diversity in most PML patients.

Points on this clone: The antigen remains undetermined.

Noted time point: approximately 11 months of natalizumab therapy. T1 and T2 blood were collected at 6 and 12 months of natalizumab. The CDR3 sequence is 13 residues long. Trimming left V 0 bases short and J 7 bases short, with 9 bases between. Germline V gives CDR1 LNHNV, CDR2 YYDKDF (reference sequence). Assay: immunoSEQ multiplex PCR; the TCRdb copy retains only in-frame clones and omits some. Among 25,000 or so clones listed, 91% were seen once. Sequencing was performed on PBMCs, taken from a patient treated with natalizumab. The chain carries TRBV15 and TRBJ1-1; D remains unclear. The receptor's source is a man aged 30 to 45 with multiple sclerosis. CDR3 loop: CATSRDRVGEAFF. CDR3 bases: TGTGCCACCAGCAGAGATCGGGTGGGTGAAGCTTTCTTT.